This T cell receptor (beta chain) emerged from a study of blood T cell repertoires in COVID-19. CDR3 length: 15 amino acids. Germline CDR1 and CDR2: SGHTA and FQGNSA. V lost 1 base, J lost 9 bases, and 3 bases stayed unmatched. Sequencing used immunoSEQ multiplex PCR; TCRdb keeps in-frame clones, though not all of them. The sample has 85,000 to 90,000 clones, 85% to 90% seen once. V gene TRBV7-2 combines with J gene TRBJ1-6; 10 bases match TRBD1. The clonotype was recovered from a woman at least 80 years old with active COVID-19. Sequencing was carried out using peripheral blood. This CDR3 reads CASSLGDRGVSPLHF. As DNA, the CDR3 is TGTGCCAGCAGCTTAGGGGACAGGGGAGTTTCACCCCTCCACTTT.